This T cell receptor beta chain was captured by sequencing in a study of memory CD4+ T cells and cytomegalovirus serostatus. The wider study: This sample comes from healthy Belgian adults, 8 to 10 CMV seropositive, some 22 seronegative.

Germline V CDR1 and CDR2: SGHNT, YYREEE (reference sequence). The V end lost 5 bases, the J end lost 8 bases, and 10 bases lay between the germline ends. The CDR3 extends over 11 amino acids. With regard to this clone: Its specificity is unknown.

Clones were read by immunoSEQ multiplex PCR, and TCRdb kept only the in-frame ones, dropping some. The sample has approximately 46,000 clones, 79% seen once; the top ten hold roughly 1.1%. Notes on the study in general: CD4+ memory repertoires contained about 40% of the 164 reported CMV TCRbeta sequences. The CMV-associated TCR signature appears largely within the CD4+ memory repertoire.

Single viable CD3+CD4+CD8-CD45RO+ cells were sorted as the memory CD4+ T cells. Sequenced sample: memory CD4+ T cells from blood. The sequence was collected from an adult in good health and CMV-seronegative. The V and J genes are TRBV5-4 and TRBJ1-2, with D perhaps matching TRBD1 (6 bases). The CDR3 loop reads CASSSGVGYTF. The CDR3 DNA follows: TGTGCCAGCAGTTCAGGGGTCGGCTACACCTTC.